This TCR beta chain derives from a study of shared clonotypes between healthy human individuals. Study in general: Each donor had three CD4 naive, three CD4 memory, two CD8 naive and one CD8 memory plate.

Running of the assay took place at deep level. It was around 190 ng DNA, about 30,000 T cell genomes, that sorted-subset replicate PCRs used. Using immunoSEQ multiplex PCR, the repertoire was profiled, and TCRdb retains in-frame clones only, with some absent. There are over a million clones in the sample; approximately 96% occur only once, and about 1.2% lies in the top ten. CDR3 size: 14 residues. The V gene lost 2 bases and the J gene lost 6 bases, with 12 bases spanning the gap. CDR1 is SGHKS and CDR2 is YYEKEE in the germline V gene (reference sequence). The sequenced sample consisted of naive CD4+ T cells sorted from blood. Indicated subset: CD45RA+ positively selected. The source is a young man in good health. The chain recombines TRBV5-5 with TRBJ2-1; D gene unclear. The CDR3 DNA reads TGTGCCAGCAGCTTCAAGGGAACTCCCAATGAGCAGTTCTTC. It yields the protein CASSFKGTPNEQFF.